The clone carrying this T cell receptor (beta chain) has just one count. The authors' processing: Cell counts per sample came from amplifying reference gene primers. Sequenced by immunoSEQ multiplex PCR; TCRdb stores in-frame clones only, minus some. The V and J calls and clone size are taken from that table; D and trimming were inferred from the DNA. The sample lists approximately 76,000 clones, 86% occurring once. The source of the sample is a study of blood T cell repertoires in COVID-19. On the study more broadly: There were acute and convalescent COVID-19 samples, and they came from the United States, Italy and Spain. T cells, B-cell-depleted T cells, or PBMCs provided the cDNA or gDNA that served as material.

Trimming cost V 0 bases and J 4 bases, with 5 bases left between them. CDR1 and CDR2 (germline): SGHRS, YFSETQ. The CDR3 sequence is 13 residues long. This clonotype was obtained from a woman aged 60 to 75 with acute or convalescent COVID-19. The chain joins TRBV5-1 to TRBJ1-5; no firm D call. Sequenced sample: peripheral blood. This chain's CDR3 is CASSLDGNQPQHF. The CDR3 bases are TGCGCCAGCAGCTTGGACGGGAATCAGCCCCAGCATTTT. Together with reference TRBV5-1 and TRBJ1-5, the CDR3 gives the full variable domain: KAGVTQTPRYLIKTRGQQVTLSCSPISGHRSVSWYQQTPGQGLQFLFEYFSETQRNKGNFPGRFSGRQFSNSRSEMNVSTLELGDSALYLCASSLDGNQPQHFGDGTRLSIL.